The clone carrying this T cell receptor (beta chain) was found a few times. These data are taken from a study of blood T cell repertoires in COVID-19. Study details: Collection of acute and convalescent COVID-19 samples took place in the United States, Italy and Spain.

The data were produced by immunoSEQ multiplex PCR, yet TCRdb's version contains in-frame clones alone and is incomplete. This table holds 150,000 to 200,000 clones, 85% to 90% found once. The sequence was obtained from a person between 70 and 80 years old with COVID-19, enrolled during active disease. Material: peripheral blood.

This chain's CDR3 is CASSFGREGREDTQYF. As DNA, the CDR3 is TGTGCCAGCAGCTTTGGGCGGGAGGGTCGTGAGGATACGCAGTATTTT. V gene TRBV5-4 combines with J gene TRBJ2-3; 9 positions agree with TRBD2. This CDR3 has 16 residues. The ends lost 2 bases at V and 6 bases at J; junction bases unmatched: 10. Per the germline V gene, CDR1 is SGHNT and CDR2 is YYREEE (reference sequence).